The clone carrying this T cell receptor (beta chain) has a handful of counts. Additional DNA sequences in this sample encode the identical CDR3. This entry is derived from a study of blood T cell repertoires in COVID-19. The overall study: Samples representing acute and convalescent COVID-19 were sourced from the United States, Italy and Spain. T cells, B-cell-depleted T cells, or PBMCs supplied cDNA or gDNA.

The ends lost 4 bases at V and 5 bases at J; junction bases unmatched: 7. Germline CDR1 reads LGHDT; CDR2 reads YNNKEL (reference sequence). There are 14 residues in the CDR3. How the authors handled the data: Reference gene primer amplification in the assay estimated nucleated cell counts. Clones were sequenced by immunoSEQ multiplex PCR, and TCRdb holds only the in-frame ones, with some missing. For V, J and clone size, that table is used; D and trimming come from the DNA. The table shows 250,000 to 300,000 clones, with roughly 77% occurring only once. The TCR comes from a woman aged 80 or over with acute or convalescent COVID-19. The chain has TRBV3-1 (or the pseudogene TRBV3-2) and TRBJ2-5; 7 bases agree with TRBD2. Sequencing used peripheral blood. CDR3 nucleotides: TGTGCCAGCAGCCCTGGGGGAGGGGTGGAGACCCAGTACTTC. It yields the protein CASSPGGGVETQYF.